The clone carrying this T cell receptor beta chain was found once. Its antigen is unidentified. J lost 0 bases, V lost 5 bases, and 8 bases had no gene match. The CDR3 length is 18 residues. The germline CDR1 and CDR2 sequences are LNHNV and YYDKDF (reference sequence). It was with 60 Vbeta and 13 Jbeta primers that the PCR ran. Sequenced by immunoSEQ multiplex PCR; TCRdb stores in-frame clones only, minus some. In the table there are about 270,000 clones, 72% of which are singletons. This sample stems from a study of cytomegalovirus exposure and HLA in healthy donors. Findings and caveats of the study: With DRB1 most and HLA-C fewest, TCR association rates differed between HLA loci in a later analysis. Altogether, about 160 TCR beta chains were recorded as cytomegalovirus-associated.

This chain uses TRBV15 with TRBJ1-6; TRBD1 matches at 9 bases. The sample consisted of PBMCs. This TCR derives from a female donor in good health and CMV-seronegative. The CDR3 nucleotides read TGTGCCACCAGCGGAGGGACAGGGACGAGCTCCTATAATTCACCCCTCCACTTT. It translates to CATSGGTGTSSYNSPLHF.